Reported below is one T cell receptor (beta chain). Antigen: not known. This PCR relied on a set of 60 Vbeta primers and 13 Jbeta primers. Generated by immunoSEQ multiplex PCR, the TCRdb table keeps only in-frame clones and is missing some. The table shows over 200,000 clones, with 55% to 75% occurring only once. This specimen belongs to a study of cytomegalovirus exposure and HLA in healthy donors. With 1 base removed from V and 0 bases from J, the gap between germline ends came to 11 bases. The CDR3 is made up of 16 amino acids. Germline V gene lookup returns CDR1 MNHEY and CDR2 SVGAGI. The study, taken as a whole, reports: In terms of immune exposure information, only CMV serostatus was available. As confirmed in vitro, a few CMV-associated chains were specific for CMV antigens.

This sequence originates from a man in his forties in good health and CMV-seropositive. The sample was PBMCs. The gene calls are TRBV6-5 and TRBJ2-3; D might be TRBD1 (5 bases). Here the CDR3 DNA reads TGTGCCAGCAGTTACTTCCCGGACATGAGCACAGATACGCAGTATTTT. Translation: CASSYFPDMSTDTQYF.